This T cell receptor (beta chain) comes out of a study of T cell responses to AZD1222 COVID-19 vaccine. Study conclusions and caveats: Seropositive AZD1222 recipients at baseline numbered only five or six. Increases in Spike-specific TCR breadth and depth were seen after two AZD1222 doses.

This table comes from immunoSEQ multiplex PCR, and its TCRdb copy is limited to in-frame clones, with some not included. Of 120,000 or so clones in the sample, about nine tenths are singletons; the top ten hold 4% to 4.5%. Trimming shortened V by 1 base and J by 6 bases, and 12 bases separated the two germline ends. There are 14 residues in the CDR3. CDR1 is SGHTA and CDR2 is FQGNSA in the germline V gene. This clone appeared a single time. Its cognate antigen is unknown. This specimen consisted of peripheral blood, obtained 28 days after the second dose of the MenACWY control vaccine. This chain links TRBV7-2 with TRBJ1-2; D gene uncertain. This TCR was recovered from an adult who received the MenACWY meningococcal vaccine as a control. The CDR3 region has the DNA TGTGCCAGCAGCTTAGGTGGCGGGATTGATGGCTACACCTTC. It encodes CASSLGGGIDGYTF.